This TCR beta chain was found in a study of blood T cells in healthy people across ages. Study-wide points: The unknown donor CMV status may have confounded expanded clonotype changes. Per-million-T-cell TCR beta diversity fell roughly linearly with age.

The germline V gene encodes CDR1 MNHEY and CDR2 SVGAGI. The CDR3 runs 16 residues. With 3 bases removed from V and 4 bases from J, the gap between germline ends came to 16 bases. With a J-beta primer mix and a sample-barcoded 5' primer, a second PCR ran roughly 6 to 11 cycles. From the 5' RACE reads, TCRdb called clonotypes with MiXCR, one entry per CDR3 protein. The sample carries over a million distinct CDR3 sequences, approximately 59% recorded once. As to this clonotype: The target antigen is unknown.

The receptor was derived from a young man in good health. The V call is TRBV6-5, the J call TRBJ2-1, with D tentatively TRBD1 (6 bases). The specimen sequenced was blood. The CDR3 region is CASSYTRGGRYNEQFF. CDR3 bases: TGTGCCAGCAGTTATACGAGAGGGGGAAGGTACAATGAGCAGTTCTTC.